The present T cell receptor (beta chain) was sequenced within a study of shared clonotypes between healthy human individuals. As for the study in general: Each donor's CD8 memory used one plate, CD8 naive two, each CD4 subset three. Study-wide results and limits: The researchers took only blood, and tissue repertoires probably look different. Large depth notwithstanding, sorted-subset sequencing proved incomplete by rarefaction.

With respect to this clone: Antigen specificity is unknown.

Data came from immunoSEQ multiplex PCR; TCRdb stores just in-frame clones and leaves some out. The table shows approximately 320,000 clones, with approximately 79% occurring only once. The CDR3 loop spans 17 amino acids. Per germline, CDR1 LNHDA and CDR2 SQIVND (reference sequence). The ends were cut back, 2 bases at V and 0 bases at J, with 16 bases in the middle. Input material: memory CD4+ T cells sorted from blood. Subset noted: CD45RA-negative fraction. The sequence was collected from a man aged 25 to 45 in good health. V gene TRBV19 combines with J gene TRBJ1-1; perhaps TRBD1 as D (6 bases). The CDR3 nucleotides read TGTGCCAGTAGTATACCGTACAGGGAACACCTGAACACTGAAGCTTTCTTT. Translation: CASSIPYREHLNTEAFF.